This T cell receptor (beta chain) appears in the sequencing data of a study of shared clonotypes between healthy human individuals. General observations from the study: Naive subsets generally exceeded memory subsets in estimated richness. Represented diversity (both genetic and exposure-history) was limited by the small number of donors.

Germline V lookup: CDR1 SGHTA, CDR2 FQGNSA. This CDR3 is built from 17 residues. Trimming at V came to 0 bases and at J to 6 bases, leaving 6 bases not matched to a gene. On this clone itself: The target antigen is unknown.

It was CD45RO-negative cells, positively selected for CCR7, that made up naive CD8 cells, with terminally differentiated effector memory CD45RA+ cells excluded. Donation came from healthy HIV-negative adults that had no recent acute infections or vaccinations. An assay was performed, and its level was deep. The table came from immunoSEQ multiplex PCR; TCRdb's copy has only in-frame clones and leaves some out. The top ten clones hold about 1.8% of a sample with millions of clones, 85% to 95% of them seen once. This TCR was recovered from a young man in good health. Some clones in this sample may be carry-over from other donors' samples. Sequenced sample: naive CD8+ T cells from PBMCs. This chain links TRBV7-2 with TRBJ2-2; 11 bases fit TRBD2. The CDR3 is CASSLALAGGSAGELFF. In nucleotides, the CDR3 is TGTGCCAGCAGCTTAGCCTTAGCGGGAGGGTCTGCCGGGGAGCTGTTTTTT.